These T cell receptor beta chains were read from a single sample in a study of T cell responses to AZD1222 COVID-19 vaccine. Assay used: immunoSEQ multiplex PCR; TCRdb lists only in-frame clones, some missing. The sample holds 150,000 to 200,000 clones, roughly 92% seen once. The sample in question was peripheral blood, obtained on day 0 of AZD1222 vaccination. Receptor source: an adult in good health. Each CDR3 is given with its conserved first and last residue. The D gene is left open where the match is weak. Size is omitted from some rows. Given values are once, few, many or a class for expanded clones.

TRBJ2-5	TRBV24-1	-	14	-	CATRGTDTQETQYF	TGTGCCACCCGGGGGACAGATACCCAAGAGACCCAGTACTTC
TRBJ2-7	TRBV6-1	-	15	TRBD1	CASSERDRADYEQYF	TGTGCCAGCAGTGAAAGGGACAGGGCCGACTACGAGCAGTACTTC
TRBJ1-6	TRBV7-9	-	15	-	CASSLAGRTNSPLHF	TGTGCCAGCAGCTTAGCAGGACGGACTAATTCACCCCTCCACTTT
TRBJ2-1	TRBV3-1/TRBV3-2	-	16	-	CASSQENLEVYNEQFF	TGTGCCAGCAGCCAAGAAAACCTTGAAGTCTACAATGAGCAGTTCTTC
TRBJ1-5	TRBV27	-	14	-	CASSSLKSNQPQHF	TGTGCCAGCAGTTCGCTTAAATCTAATCAGCCCCAGCATTTT
TRBJ2-1	TRBV9	-	11	-	CASSPDHEQFF	TGTGCCAGCAGCCCGGACCATGAGCAGTTCTTC
TRBJ1-2	TRBV30	once	15	-	CAWSPGGAVRKGYTF	TGTGCCTGGAGTCCTGGTGGGGCAGTTCGGAAGGGCTACACCTTC
TRBJ2-1	TRBV14	-	16	-	CASSPLGLEWVREQFF	TGTGCCAGCAGCCCTCTCGGGTTGGAGTGGGTCCGTGAGCAGTTCTTC
TRBJ2-1	TRBV30	-	11	-	CAFRDYNEQFF	TGTGCCTTCCGGGACTACAATGAGCAGTTCTTC
TRBJ1-1	TRBV19	-	13	-	CASGVRLGTEAFF	TGTGCCAGTGGGGTCCGCCTAGGGACTGAAGCTTTCTTT
TRBJ2-7	TRBV11-2	-	15	TRBD2	CASSIELAGAYEQYF	TGTGCCAGCAGCATTGAACTAGCGGGAGCCTACGAGCAGTACTTC
TRBJ1-2	TRBV15	-	14	-	CATSARQGPYGYTF	TGTGCCACCTCCGCTCGGCAGGGGCCCTATGGCTACACCTTC
TRBJ2-7	TRBV10-3	-	15	-	CAISPLGGIYYEQYF	TGTGCCATCAGTCCCCTGGGCGGGATCTACTACGAGCAGTACTTC
TRBJ2-6	TRBV13	-	18	TRBD1	CASSTRDSSLAGANVLTF	TGTGCCAGCAGCACCCGGGACAGCTCTCTCGCTGGGGCCAACGTCCTGACTTTC
TRBJ2-7	TRBV5-4	-	13	-	CASSGGPSYEQYF	TGTGCCAGCAGCGGAGGGCCGTCTTACGAGCAGTACTTC
TRBJ2-7	TRBV4-1	few	13	TRBD2	CASSPAGRFEQYF	TGCGCCAGCAGCCCTGCCGGGAGGTTCGAGCAGTACTTC
TRBJ1-6	TRBV4-1	-	14	-	CASSQLGVWTPLHF	TGCGCCAGCAGCCAACTAGGGGTCTGGACACCCCTCCACTTT
TRBJ2-3	TRBV14	-	16	-	CASSQGRGGWGDTQYF	TGTGCCAGCAGCCAAGGTCGGGGCGGTTGGGGTGATACGCAGTATTTT
TRBJ2-7	TRBV3-1/TRBV3-2	-	15	TRBD2	CASSQEATSGRAKYF	TGTGCCAGCAGCCAAGAGGCGACTAGCGGGAGGGCCAAGTACTTC
TRBJ1-1	TRBV7-3	once	13	-	CASSLLEGGEAFF	TGTGCCAGCAGCTTACTCGAAGGGGGTGAAGCTTTCTTT
TRBJ1-2	TRBV7-8	once	12	-	CASSLMRGGYTF	TGTGCCAGCAGCTTAATGAGGGGCGGCTACACCTTC
TRBJ2-1	TRBV5-1	-	16	TRBD2	CASSLGLAGALNEQFF	TGCGCCAGCAGCTTGGGACTAGCGGGAGCGCTAAATGAGCAGTTCTTC
TRBJ2-1	TRBV5-1	-	12	-	CASSSFGNEQFF	TGCGCCAGCAGCTCCTTCGGCAATGAGCAGTTCTTC
TRBJ1-2	TRBV5-1	-	14	-	CASSSPREDYGYTF	TGCGCCAGCAGCTCACCCCGGGAGGACTATGGCTACACCTTC
TRBJ2-1	TRBV5-1	-	14	-	CASSLAPDYNEQFF	TGCGCCAGCAGCTTGGCCCCCGACTACAATGAGCAGTTCTTC
TRBJ1-5	TRBV20-1	once	14	-	CSASSWKDLQPQHF	TGCAGTGCTAGTAGTTGGAAGGACTTACAGCCCCAGCATTTT
TRBJ2-7	TRBV5-6	-	15	-	CASSLGRWSSYEQYF	TGTGCCAGCAGCTTGGGGAGATGGAGCTCCTACGAGCAGTACTTC
TRBJ2-7	TRBV28	-	12	-	CASCSWRYEQYF	TGTGCCAGCTGCTCCTGGAGGTACGAGCAGTACTTC
TRBJ1-5	TRBV6-1	-	14	-	CASSEPQRDQPQHF	TGTGCCAGCAGTGAACCCCAAAGGGATCAGCCCCAGCATTTT
TRBJ1-2	TRBV6-2/TRBV6-3	-	13	-	CASSRTPTVDYTF	TGTGCCAGCAGTCGCACTCCGACAGTTGACTACACCTTC
TRBJ1-5	TRBV5-1	-	14	-	CASSLLGGNQPQHF	TGCGCCAGCAGCTTGTTGGGTGGCAATCAGCCCCAGCATTTT
TRBJ1-1	TRBV25-1	once	10	-	CASAGPKAFF	TGTGCCAGCGCCGGACCCAAAGCTTTCTTT
TRBJ2-7	TRBV10-3	-	16	-	CAISSALGGAGDEQYF	TGTGCCATCAGTTCGGCTTTGGGGGGCGCCGGTGACGAGCAGTACTTC
TRBJ1-3	TRBV2	-	14	-	CASSDYGSGNTIYF	TGTGCCAGCAGTGACTACGGGTCCGGAAACACCATATATTTT
TRBJ2-1	TRBV11-2	-	15	TRBD2	CASSLVAGGPNEQFF	TGTGCCAGCAGCTTAGTAGCGGGAGGGCCGAATGAGCAGTTCTTC
TRBJ1-2	TRBV3-1/TRBV3-2	-	16	TRBD1	CASSLQGAYRNYGYTF	TGTGCCAGCAGCCTACAGGGGGCGTATCGGAACTATGGCTACACCTTC
TRBJ2-2	TRBV29-1	-	14	TRBD1	CSTLGTGSAGELFF	TGCAGCACATTGGGGACAGGGTCGGCCGGGGAGCTGTTTTTT
TRBJ1-5	TRBV20-1	-	14	-	CSASPGLGNQPQHF	TGCAGTGCTAGTCCCGGTTTGGGCAATCAGCCCCAGCATTTT
TRBJ1-3	TRBV18	-	13	-	CASSQLAGNTIYF	TGTGCCAGCTCACAGTTAGCAGGAAACACCATATATTTT
TRBJ1-5	TRBV15	-	14	-	CATSRDQGWGSQHF	TGTGCCACCAGCAGAGATCAAGGTTGGGGATCCCAGCATTTT
TRBJ2-7	TRBV24-1	-	15	TRBD2	CATSGGVAGAYEQYF	TGTGCCACCTCCGGAGGGGTGGCGGGAGCATACGAGCAGTACTTC
TRBJ1-4	TRBV30	-	13	-	CAWRGVLNEKLFF	TGTGCCTGGAGGGGGGTCCTCAATGAAAAACTGTTTTTT